This TCR beta chain was recovered during a study of chemoradiotherapy in HPV16-positive cancers. Points from the study as a whole: During treatment, candidate HPV-specific clones and E7-related motifs expanded in tumor.

Clones were read by immunoSEQ multiplex PCR, and TCRdb kept only the in-frame ones, dropping some. The data show about 36,000 clones, over 80% seen once. Trimming cost V 7 bases and J 3 bases, with 14 bases left between them. Germline V gene sequence: CDR1 SGHTA, CDR2 FQGNSA. This CDR3 spans 14 amino acids. Concerning this clone itself: Antigen: not known.

This sequence joins TRBV7-2 and TRBJ2-3; tentative D call: TRBD1 (7 bases). The sample in question was blood, obtained from a patient who underwent chemoradiotherapy. This sequence was found in a human donor with HPV-associated anogenital cancer. The CDR3 is CASKWTGGTDTQYF. The CDR3, as DNA: TGTGCCAGCAAATGGACAGGAGGGACAGATACGCAGTATTTT.